The rows below give T cell receptor beta chains drawn from one sample of a study of shared clonotypes between healthy human individuals. Measured with immunoSEQ multiplex PCR; TCRdb has only the in-frame clones, and not every one. Of around 95,000 clones listed, less than 80% are singletons. The sequenced material came from memory CD8+ T cells sorted from blood. The receptors were gathered from a man younger than 40 in good health. The CDR3 runs from the conserved cysteine through the conserved F or W. A D gene is named only where the DNA matches it firmly. Clone sizes are given selectively: once, few, many, or a class where the clone is expanded.

TRBV13,NA,NA,TRBJ2-2,TGTGCCAGCAGCCCGGGACACGCGAACACCGGGGAGCTGTTTTTT,CASSPGHANTGELFF
TRBV9,few,NA,TRBJ1-2,TGTGCCAGCAGCCCACAGGGCCTCTATGGCTACACCTTC,CASSPQGLYGYTF
TRBV14,NA,NA,TRBJ1-2,TGTGCCAGCAGCTACAGGGACCCAAGGTCTGGGGATGGCTACACCTTC,CASSYRDPRSGDGYTF
TRBV5-1,NA,NA,TRBJ2-5,TGCGCCAGCAGCTTGGTGCTGGCAGAGACCCAGTACTTC,CASSLVLAETQYF
TRBV14,many,TRBD1,TRBJ2-3,TGTGCCAGCAGCCATCTGGACAGGGGGATGGATACGCAGTATTTT,CASSHLDRGMDTQYF
TRBV7-3,few,NA,TRBJ2-5,TGTGCCAGCAGCTTAACGGCGGCCGGCGGGACCCAGTACTTC,CASSLTAAGGTQYF
TRBV28,many,NA,TRBJ1-5,TGTGCCAGCAGTTTTAGGGGCAATAGCAATCAGCCCCAGCATTTT,CASSFRGNSNQPQHF
TRBV9,NA,NA,TRBJ2-6,TGTGCCAGCAGCGTAGGGGCCAACGTCCTGACTTTC,CASSVGANVLTF
TRBV2,NA,NA,TRBJ2-3,TGTGCCAGCAGTGAAGACAGATCTAGCACAGATACGCAGTATTTT,CASSEDRSSTDTQYF
TRBV7-2,few,TRBD2,TRBJ2-3,TGTGCCAGCAGCTACCCCGTGGTAGCGGGAGTTGTCACAGATACGCAGTATTTT,CASSYPVVAGVVTDTQYF
TRBV11-2,NA,NA,TRBJ2-2,TGTGCCAGCAGCTTAGGTTTTAGGGAGGCCGGGGAGCTGTTTTTT,CASSLGFREAGELFF
TRBV7-9,NA,NA,TRBJ1-4,TGTGCCAGCAGCTATACAGGGTCGTCGGGCGAAAAACTGTTTTTT,CASSYTGSSGEKLFF
TRBV2,once,NA,TRBJ1-5,TGTGCCAGCAGTGGGGTCAGGCAGTATAGCAATCAGCCCCAGCATTTT,CASSGVRQYSNQPQHF
TRBV6-5,few,NA,TRBJ2-1,TGTGCCAGGGGTGGCAGGGGATTTGTAGGTGAGCAGTTCTTC,CARGGRGFVGEQFF
TRBV6-1,NA,NA,TRBJ1-1,TGTGCCAGCAGTGGCCGGGAAGAGGGGTACACTGAAGCTTTCTTT,CASSGREEGYTEAFF
TRBV5-5,NA,TRBD2,TRBJ2-7,TGTGCCAACAGCACTAGCGGCCCCTACGAGCAGTACTTC,CANSTSGPYEQYF